This TCR beta chain was documented in a study of blood T cell repertoires in COVID-19. Study information: Researchers got acute and convalescent COVID-19 samples from the United States, Italy and Spain. Sources were T cells, B-cell-depleted T cells, or PBMCs; the material itself was cDNA or gDNA.

There are 15 residues in the CDR3. With 0 bases clipped from V and 4 bases from J, the junction kept 4 bases outside the gene matches. Germline lookup yields CDR1 SGHRS and CDR2 YFSETQ. Original handling: Reference gene primer amplification gave nucleated cell count estimates. TCRdb's copy holds only in-frame clones and misses some; the assay was immunoSEQ multiplex PCR. The DNA was the basis for D and trimming; V, J and clone size are from that table. This sample has about 340,000 clones, with around 80% found just once. This clone has a handful of counts. Material for sequencing was peripheral blood. This sequence joins TRBV5-1 and TRBJ2-1; 7 positions agree with TRBD1. The TCR comes from a man aged 30 to 45 with active or convalescent COVID-19. The CDR3 region is CASSLDRGLYNEQFF. CDR3 DNA sequence: TGCGCCAGCAGCTTGGACAGGGGATTGTACAATGAGCAGTTCTTC.